Each of the 10 T cell receptor beta chains below was sequenced from the same sample in a study of blood T cell repertoires in COVID-19. Method: immunoSEQ multiplex PCR; TCRdb's copy keeps in-frame clones and lacks some. This table has 250,000 or so clones, 70% to 90% appearing once. Sequencing was carried out using peripheral blood. The source of these receptors is an older woman with active or convalescent COVID-19.

J is TRBJ1-2 and V is TRBV9; 7 nucleotides agree with TRBD1. Germline values: CDR1 SGDLS, CDR2 YYNGEE. The CDR3 extends over 14 amino acids. V gave up 5 bases and J gave up 2 bases; unmatched junction bases: 6. CDR3 residues: CASRTPGQNYGYTF. In nucleotides, the CDR3 is TGTGCCAGCAGGACCCCGGGACAGAACTATGGCTACACCTTC.

This clone was picked up a small number of times. The chain employs TRBV3-1 (or the pseudogene TRBV3-2) and TRBJ1-5, with TRBD1 as a possible D gene (6 bases). Germline V gene lookup returns CDR1 LGHDT and CDR2 YNNKEL (reference sequence). The V gene lost 1 base and the J gene lost 3 bases, with 7 bases spanning the gap. This CDR3 has 14 amino acids. The CDR3 protein is CASSQGTVNQPQHF. The CDR3 nucleotides read TGTGCCAGCAGCCAAGGGACAGTCAATCAGCCCCAGCATTTT.

The DNA for the CDR3 is TGTGCCAGCAGGGCACGGGGAAATTCACCCCTCCACTTT. Amino acids: CASRARGNSPLHF. The V call is TRBV27, the J call TRBJ1-6; D is unresolved. This CDR3 contains 13 residues. The germline V and J ends were trimmed by 6 bases and 7 bases, with 10 bases remaining between them. CDR1 and CDR2 from the germline V gene are MNHEY and SMNVEV (reference sequence).

The V gene is TRBV3-1 (or the pseudogene TRBV3-2), the J gene TRBJ1-5; tentative D call: TRBD1 (6 bases). Germline assignment: CDR1 LGHDT and CDR2 YNNKEL (reference sequence). V was clipped by 4 bases and J by 6 bases, with 13 bases between them. The CDR3 covers 14 residues. The CDR3 loop reads CASSRSQGTQPQHF. CDR3 bases: TGTGCCAGCAGCCGATCCCAGGGGACTCAGCCCCAGCATTTT.

This chain joins TRBV15 and TRBJ1-2, with TRBD1 as a possible D gene (5 bases). From germline, CDR1 is LNHNV and CDR2 YYDKDF (reference sequence). Trimming cost V 3 bases and J 4 bases, with 12 bases left between them. There are 14 residues in the CDR3. The CDR3 DNA is TGTGCCACCAGCAGCGATTCAGGGTTCTATGGCTACACCTTC. Protein sequence: CATSSDSGFYGYTF.

The V and J genes are TRBV11-2 and TRBJ2-1; tentatively, D is TRBD1 (6 bases). CDR1 and CDR2 from the germline V gene are SGHAT and FQNNGV. This CDR3 comprises 13 residues. The germline V and J ends were trimmed by 6 bases and 8 bases, with 14 bases remaining between them. For the CDR3, the DNA is TGTGCCAGCAGTCCAACAGGGTTTTATGAGCAGTTCTTC. This gives the protein CASSPTGFYEQFF. The full variable domain, its missing parts supplied by reference TRBV11-2 and TRBJ2-1, is EAGVAQSPRYKIIEKRQSVAFWCNPISGHATLYWYQQILGQGPKLLIQFQNNGVVDDSQLPKDRFSAERLKGVDSTLKIQPAKLEDSAVYLCASSPTGFYEQFFGPGTRLTVL.

The chain is built from TRBV6-5 and TRBJ2-7; 12 bases match TRBD2. Trimming took 6 bases from V and 4 from J; bases not matched to a gene: 1. Germline V gives CDR1 MNHEY, CDR2 SVGAGI. The CDR3 covers 13 residues. The CDR3 DNA reads as TGTGCCAGCAGACTAGCGGGAGGTTACGAGCAGTACTTC. It yields the protein CASRLAGGYEQYF.

The CDR3 nucleotides are TGTGCCAGCAGCGTAGTATCTGGCGGGGGGCTAGAGACCCAGTACTTC. It codes for CASSVVSGGGLETQYF. V and J are TRBV9 and TRBJ2-5, with TRBD2 matching 8 bases. V trimming: 0 bases; J trimming: 4 bases; junction bases outside the gene matches: 8. CDR1 is SGDLS, CDR2 YYNGEE, per germline. CDR3 length: 16 residues.

This clone appeared a few times. CDR3: CASSYGQGSGNTIYF. DNA of the CDR3: TGTGCCAGCAGCTACGGACAGGGTTCTGGAAACACCATATATTTT. This chain uses TRBV5-6 with TRBJ1-3; TRBD1 matches 8 bases. CDR3 length: 15 amino acids. The junction had 3 bases not matched to a gene; V was cut back by 3 bases and J by 1 base. Germline assignment: CDR1 SGHDT and CDR2 YYEEEE. Together with reference TRBV5-6 and TRBJ1-3, the CDR3 gives the full variable domain: DAGVTQSPTHLIKTRGQQVTLRCSPKSGHDTVSWYQQALGQGPQFIFQYYEEEERQRGNFPDRFSGHQFPNYSSELNVNALLLGDSALYLCASSYGQGSGNTIYFGEGSWLTVV.

The rearrangement links TRBV4-1 to TRBJ2-7; D might be TRBD2 (6 bases). The germline gives CDR1 MGHRA, CDR2 YSYEKL. The V gene lost 2 bases and the J gene lost 0 bases, with 14 bases spanning the gap. The CDR3 length is 16 residues. The CDR3 DNA is TGCGCCAGCAGCCAACTAGCGCTAGAGAGCTCCTACGAGCAGTACTTC. This encodes CASSQLALESSYEQYF.